The 32 T cell receptor beta chains below all came from one sample that was sequenced in a study of blood T cells in healthy people across ages. Sample-barcoded 5' priming and a J-beta primer mix drove a second PCR of roughly 7 to 11 cycles. Each CDR3 protein is one row after TCRdb ran MiXCR on the 5' RACE reads. The repertoire has 850,000 to 1,100,000 distinct CDR3 sequences, approximately 38% of them found once; the top ten carry approximately 14%. Sequencing was performed on blood. These receptors came from a man aged 18 to 29 in good health.

Comments on this clonotype: Germline is not matched at one junction end, which may reflect a read error. The chain recombines TRBV7-9 with TRBJ1-2; D gene ambiguous. The CDR3 consists of 14 residues. Germline-derived CDR1 and CDR2 are SEHNR and FQNEAQ (reference sequence). CDR3 nucleotide sequence: TGTGCCAGCCGGAGGGCAGACTCTAACCATGGCTACACCTTC. This codes for CASRRADSNHGYTF.

This sequence joins TRBV7-9 and TRBJ2-7; D could derive from TRBD1 or TRBD2 (5 bases each). This CDR3 has 13 residues. Trimming took 6 bases from V and 2 from J, leaving 11 bases between them. Per the germline V gene, CDR1 is SEHNR and CDR2 is FQNEAQ (reference sequence). Here the CDR3 reads CASRPWGTYEQYF. The CDR3 DNA follows: TGTGCCAGCAGACCATGGGGGACCTACGAGCAGTACTTC.

CDR3 residues: CASRPQGRMNTEAFF. The CDR3 coding sequence is TGTGCCAGCAGACCCCAGGGCAGGATGAACACTGAAGCTTTCTTT. The genes are TRBV6-6 and TRBJ1-1, with D possibly TRBD1 on 5 matching bases. With 6 bases removed from V and 0 bases from J, the gap between germline ends came to 14 bases. This CDR3 spans 15 amino acids. CDR1 MNHNY and CDR2 SVGAGI come from the germline V gene (reference sequence).

V gene TRBV6-2 or TRBV6-3 combines with J gene TRBJ1-1, with a possible D match to TRBD1 (5 bases). The germline V and J ends were trimmed by 6 bases and 5 bases, with 13 bases remaining between them. The CDR3 is 13 residues long. Per germline, CDR1 MNHEY and CDR2 SVGEGT. The CDR3 spells CASSNPGGTEAFF. As DNA, the CDR3 is TGTGCCAGCAGCAACCCTGGGGGGACTGAAGCTTTCTTT.

This clonotype has a handful of counts. This chain uses TRBV12-3 or TRBV12-4 with TRBJ1-4; possibly TRBD1 for D (6 bases). The V gene lost 6 bases and the J gene lost 4 bases, with 12 bases spanning the gap. The CDR3 contains 14 residues. The chain's CDR3 is CASRPDRNNEKLFF. CDR3 DNA: TGTGCCAGCAGACCCGACAGGAATAATGAAAAACTGTTTTTT.

The chain uses TRBV28 and TRBJ1-5, with a possible D match to TRBD1 (6 bases). This CDR3 is 16 amino acids long. V was cut by 8 bases and J by 11 bases, with 28 bases left in between. CDR1 and CDR2 from the germline V gene are MDHEN and SYDVKM. The CDR3 loop is CASGIPTGPSGGAQHF. CDR3 DNA: TGTGCCAGCGGAATACCTACAGGGCCCAGCGGGGGGGCCCAGCATTTT.

This clonotype was seen more than once but under ten times. The chain uses TRBV24-1 and TRBJ2-3; no clear D. V lost 5 bases and J 0 bases, leaving 5 bases between the germline ends. The CDR3 covers 13 residues. Germline assignment: CDR1 KGHDR and CDR2 SFDVKD. CDR3 DNA: TGTGCCACCAGTGGCCCTAGCACAGATACGCAGTATTTT. Protein sequence: CATSGPSTDTQYF.

The chain couples TRBV6-1 to TRBJ1-1, with D unresolved. Germline V CDR1 and CDR2: MNHNS, SASEGT. The CDR3 runs to 15 residues. V was trimmed by 3 bases and J by 1 base, leaving 12 bases between them. DNA of the CDR3: TGTGCCAGCAGTGAGAGGTTTAGGACGAACACTGAAGCTTTCTTT. This translates into CASSERFRTNTEAFF.

The J gene is TRBJ1-4, the V gene TRBV12-3 or TRBV12-4; a weak D match, TRBD1 (6 bases). V gave up 4 bases and J gave up 8 bases, with 11 bases separating them. This CDR3 region has 13 residues. The CDR3 nucleotides are TGTGCCAGCAGTTGGGGGGCAGTGGAAAAACTGTTTTTT. Its translation is CASSWGAVEKLFF.

This clonotype appeared many times. V and J are TRBV18 and TRBJ2-4, with a tentative D call TRBD2 (5 bases). The CDR3 is 15 amino acids. The V end was cut by 6 bases, the J end by 0 bases, with 12 bases between. Germline V CDR1 and CDR2: KGHSH, LQKENI. The CDR3 DNA follows: TGTGCCAGCTCCCAGTCGGGGTTAGCCAAAAACATTCAGTACTTC. Translation gives CASSQSGLAKNIQYF.

The chain carries TRBV20-1 and TRBJ1-2, with a tentative D call TRBD1 (5 bases). The V end was cut by 5 bases, the J end by 2 bases, with 24 bases between. Germline V gives CDR1 DFQATT, CDR2 SNEGSKA (reference sequence). The CDR3 loop spans 17 amino acids. CDR3 loop: CSAVPVWDPTGNYGYTF. CDR3 sequence (DNA): TGCAGTGCTGTCCCCGTTTGGGACCCCACCGGAAACTATGGCTACACCTTC.

This clonotype has ten or more counts. The chain links TRBV7-9 to TRBJ2-3; no clear D. CDR3 length: 13 amino acids. The germline V gene encodes CDR1 SEHNR and CDR2 FQNEAQ (reference sequence). Trimming pared 5 bases from V and 5 bases from J, leaving 11 bases between. CDR3 residues: CASSPRSQDTQYF. The CDR3 coding sequence is TGTGCCAGCAGCCCCCGCTCCCAAGATACGCAGTATTTT.

This chain uses TRBV10-3 with TRBJ2-3, with 7 positions matching TRBD1. The V segment lost 4 bases and the J segment 2 bases; nucleotides outside the gene matches: 3. CDR1 ENHRY and CDR2 SYGVKD come from the germline V gene. The length of the CDR3 is 14 residues. CDR3 coding DNA: TGTGCCATCAGTGTAGGGACAGCCACAGATACGCAGTATTTT. This codes for CAISVGTATDTQYF.

The CDR3 coding sequence is TGCAGCGTTGAATGGCTCGAGGTCTCTGGGGCCAACGTCCTGACTTTC. This gives the protein CSVEWLEVSGANVLTF. The rearrangement uses TRBV29-1 and TRBJ2-6; D gene ambiguous. Germline CDR1 reads SQVTM; CDR2 reads ANQGSEA. The length of the CDR3 is 16 residues. The V and J ends lost 2 bases and 0 bases respectively, with 11 bases between them.

The V gene is TRBV5-1, the J gene TRBJ1-2; 10 bases align to TRBD1. Germline CDR1 reads SGHRS; CDR2 reads YFSETQ. V trimming: 7 bases; J trimming: 2 bases; junction bases outside the gene matches: 5. This CDR3 comprises 14 residues. The CDR3, as DNA: TGCGCCAGCGCTCAGGGACAGGGGAACTATGGCTACACCTTC. Translation: CASAQGQGNYGYTF.

This clonotype was detected ten times or more. The CDR3 DNA is TGTGCCAGCAGTTTAGGGACAGGGAACTACGAGCAGTACTTC. Translating gives CASSLGTGNYEQYF. The chain joins TRBV12-3 or TRBV12-4 to TRBJ2-7; 8 bases agree with TRBD1. Germline trimming cut 1 base from V and 3 bases from J; bases unmatched to any gene: 2. This CDR3 is 14 amino acids long.

For the CDR3, the DNA is TGTGCCACCAGCAGAGATAAACGCTATGGGAGTGAGCAGTTCTTC. It translates to CATSRDKRYGSEQFF. The rearrangement links TRBV15 to TRBJ2-1; TRBD2 is a possible D gene (5 bases). Germline V gene lookup returns CDR1 LNHNV and CDR2 YYDKDF (reference sequence). The CDR3 spans 15 residues. V was trimmed by 0 bases and J by 9 bases, leaving 15 bases between them. The entire variable domain, with the rest obtained from reference TRBV15 and TRBJ2-1, is as follows: DAMVIQNPRYQVTQFGKPVTLSCSQTLNHNVMYWYQQKSSQAPKLLFHYYDKDFNNEADTPDNFQSRRPNTSFCFLDIRSPGLGDTAMYLCATSRDKRYGSEQFFGPGTRLTVL.

This sequence joins TRBV7-9 and TRBJ1-5; perhaps TRBD1 as D (6 bases). The germline V gene has CDR1 SEHNR and CDR2 FQNEAQ (reference sequence). Trimming removed 2 bases at V and 0 bases at J, with 14 bases between. The CDR3 spans 17 residues. CDR3 protein: CASSLSGGGYSNQPQHF. Written as DNA, the CDR3 is TGTGCCAGCAGCTTAAGCGGGGGCGGCTATAGCAATCAGCCCCAGCATTTT. Combining the CDR3 with reference TRBV7-9 and TRBJ1-5 gives the whole variable domain DTGVSQNPRHKITKRGQNVTFRCDPISEHNRLYWYRQTLGQGPEFLTYFQNEAQLEKSRLLSDRFSAERPKGSFSTLEIQRTEQGDSAMYLCASSLSGGGYSNQPQHFGDGTRLSIL.

This clonotype has a handful of counts. V and J are TRBV4-3 and TRBJ1-5; TRBD1 matches at 7 bases. CDR1 LGHNA and CDR2 YSLEER come from the germline V gene. The CDR3 covers 16 residues. Germline trimming cut 0 bases from V and 7 bases from J; bases unmatched to any gene: 9. The DNA of the CDR3 is TGCGCCAGCAGCCAAGAATACGGGACAGAGGGGCAGCCCCAGCATTTT. Protein sequence: CASSQEYGTEGQPQHF.

This clonotype was counted only a few times. The rearrangement joins TRBV3-1 to TRBJ2-3, with D uncertain. This CDR3 contains 15 residues. CDR1 and CDR2 from the germline V gene are LGHDT and YNNKEL (reference sequence). V lost 10 bases and J lost 0, with 17 bases in between. The CDR3 sequence is CATTTGPASTDTQYF. CDR3 DNA sequence: TGTGCCACCACGACTGGCCCCGCTAGCACAGATACGCAGTATTTT.

This clonotype has only a few counts. Mismatch with germline at one junction end may stem from a read error. This chain joins TRBV6-6 and TRBJ1-1; possible D gene TRBD1, 5 bases. The germline V gene has CDR1 MNHNY and CDR2 SVGAGI (reference sequence). The length of the CDR3 is 13 residues. The CDR3: CASGSGGTPEVFF. In nucleotides, the CDR3 is TGTGCCAGTGGCTCCGGGGGAACCCCTGAAGTTTTCTTT.

The chain is built from TRBV18 and TRBJ1-5, with unresolved D. Trimming left V 1 base short and J 2 bases short, with 12 bases between. Germline-derived CDR1 and CDR2 are KGHSH and LQKENI. This CDR3 comprises 16 residues. CDR3 residues: CASSPRPFRGNQPQHF. The CDR3 DNA reads TGTGCCAGCTCACCACGGCCTTTCCGGGGCAATCAGCCCCAGCATTTT.

This chain connects TRBV3-1 to TRBJ2-7; D perhaps matches TRBD1 (5 bases). The J call could be wrong; TRBJ2-5 is a better fit for the DNA end. The CDR3 length is 16 residues. The germline V gene has CDR1 LGHDT and CDR2 YNNKEL (reference sequence). CDR3 nucleotide sequence: TGTGCCAGCAGCCAAGATCCCCAGGGTTTGGAAGAGACCCAGTACTTC. As protein: CASSQDPQGLEETQYF.

This clonotype turned up a few times. This chain connects TRBV12-3 or TRBV12-4 to TRBJ2-7; a weak D match, TRBD1 (6 bases). This CDR3 comprises 13 residues. The V end was cut by 6 bases, the J end by 4 bases, with 13 bases between. CDR3 region: CASRPGTTYEQYF. Written as DNA, the CDR3 is TGTGCCAGCAGGCCCGGGACAACATACGAGCAGTACTTC.

On this clonotype: One junction end disagrees with the germline gene, perhaps due to a read error. This chain uses TRBV4-1 with TRBJ2-3, with D unclear. Germline V gene data show CDR1 as MGHRA and CDR2 as YSYEKL. CDR3 length equals 14 residues. The CDR3 DNA follows: TGCGCCAGCAGCCCCCACCTGACCACAGATGCGCAGTATTTT. This encodes CASSPHLTTDAQYF.

V is TRBV4-3 and J is TRBJ1-2; D possibly corresponds to TRBD1 (6 bases). The ends were cut back, 2 bases at V and 6 bases at J, with 16 bases in the middle. The germline V gene has CDR1 LGHNA and CDR2 YSLEER. The CDR3 consists of 15 residues. The CDR3 sequence is CASSQLKGGRHGYTF. DNA for the CDR3: TGCGCCAGCAGCCAACTAAAAGGGGGTCGGCATGGCTACACCTTC.

This clonotype was seen many times. V usage is TRBV20-1 and J usage is TRBJ2-1, with D tentatively TRBD2 (5 bases). Between the trimmed V and J ends, which lost 6 bases and 7 bases, there was a span of 16 bases. CDR3 length: 13 amino acids. CDR1 and CDR2 from the germline V gene are DFQATT and SNEGSKA (reference sequence). CDR3 sequence (DNA): TGCAGTGCAAATACCGGGGTACGGAATGAGCAGTTCTTC. Translated, it gives CSANTGVRNEQFF.

The chain employs TRBV6-2 or TRBV6-3 and TRBJ1-2, with D tentatively TRBD1 (5 bases). V was pared by 4 bases and J by 8 bases, with 20 bases between. Germline V gives CDR1 MNHEY, CDR2 SVGEGT. This CDR3 has 15 amino acids. CDR3 DNA: TGTGCCAGCAGTTCCCCCCGGACATCCGGACGAGGCTACACCTTC. Protein product: CASSSPRTSGRGYTF.

This chain joins TRBV28 and TRBJ2-3; unclear D gene. The length of the CDR3 is 12 residues. Germline V gene data show CDR1 as MDHEN and CDR2 as SYDVKM. V was trimmed by 7 bases and J by 6 bases, leaving 11 bases between them. CDR3 nucleotide sequence: TGTGCCAGCACCCCTAAAGCGGATACGCAGTATTTT. It translates to CASTPKADTQYF. The full variable domain, rest sourced from reference TRBV28 and TRBJ2-3, is DVKVTQSSRYLVKRTGEKVFLECVQDMDHENMFWYRQDPGLGLRLIYFSYDVKMKEKGDIPEGYSVSREKKERFSLILESASTNQTSMYLCASTPKADTQYFGPGTRLTVL.

Comments on this clonotype: A much larger clonotype is one base distant, so this may be a read error. J is TRBJ2-2 and V is TRBV10-3; maybe TRBD2 (5 bases). The CDR3 covers 13 residues. The V end was cut by 2 bases, the J end by 6 bases, with 7 bases between. CDR1 is ENHRY and CDR2 is SYGVKD in the germline V gene. The CDR3 nucleotides are TGTGCCATCAGTGAGACTAGGGCCGGGGAGCTGTTTTTT. Amino acid sequence: CAISETRAGELFF.

This chain links TRBV5-1 with TRBJ2-5; a possible D gene is TRBD1 (5 bases). The V end was cut by 4 bases, the J end by 1 base, with 14 bases between. Germline V CDR1 and CDR2: SGHRS, YFSETQ. This CDR3 is built from 15 residues. The CDR3 DNA follows: TGCGCCAGCAGCGAGATATTGACAGCCCAAGAGACCCAGTACTTC. As protein: CASSEILTAQETQYF.

This chain uses TRBV20-1 with TRBJ2-5; TRBD1 might be the D (6 bases). This CDR3 has 11 residues. Germline CDR1 DFQATT, CDR2 SNEGSKA (reference sequence). V was cut by 5 bases and J by 11 bases, with 15 bases left in between. The CDR3 here is CSAGQPNEQYF. The CDR3 DNA is TGCAGTGCTGGACAGCCCAATGAGCAGTACTTC.